This is a list of T cell receptor beta chains from one sample in a study of shared clonotypes between healthy human individuals. Using immunoSEQ multiplex PCR, the repertoire was profiled, and TCRdb retains in-frame clones only, with some absent. The sample holds about 820,000 clones, roughly 92% seen once. Sequencing was done on a sample of naive CD8+ T cells sorted from blood. These TCRs come from a man aged 30 to 39 in good health. The CDR3 runs from the conserved cysteine through the conserved F or W. The order of the fields is V gene, D gene, J gene, clone size, CDR3 protein, CDR3 DNA. The D gene is left open where the match is weak. Some rows mark clone size as missing; the rest say once, few, many or name a class of expanded clone.

TRBV4-3	TRBD1	TRBJ1-1	.	CASSRNPETGWNTEAFF	TGCGCCAGCAGCCGTAACCCGGAGACAGGGTGGAACACTGAAGCTTTCTTT
TRBV28	.	TRBJ2-3	once	CASSLPLQHPSTDTQYF	TGTGCCAGCAGTTTACCCTTGCAGCACCCTAGCACAGATACGCAGTATTTT
TRBV29-1	.	TRBJ2-7	.	CSVEDRESYEQYF	TGCAGCGTTGAAGACAGGGAGTCCTACGAGCAGTACTTC
TRBV29-1	TRBD2	TRBJ2-1	once	CSVHEERGRAYNEQFF	TGCAGCGTGCACGAAGAACGCGGGAGGGCCTACAATGAGCAGTTCTTC
TRBV13	TRBD2	TRBJ2-1	.	CASSLEASGDISGNEQFF	TGTGCCAGCAGCTTAGAGGCTAGCGGGGACATTTCGGGGAATGAGCAGTTCTTC
TRBV27	TRBD2	TRBJ2-7	.	CASSSSSGMVF	TGTGCCAGCAGTTCCTCTAGCGGGATGGTTTTC
TRBV27	.	TRBJ2-1	.	CASSLSVSGPGIEFNEQFF	TGTGCCAGCAGTTTATCGGTTAGCGGCCCAGGGATCGAATTCAATGAGCAGTTCTTC
TRBV15	.	TRBJ2-5	.	CATSSLGRIQYF	TGTGCCACCAGCAGCCTCGGACGTATCCAGTACTTC
TRBV2	TRBD1	TRBJ2-4	.	CASRGTGELAKNIQYF	TGTGCCAGCAGGGGGACAGGAGAACTAGCCAAAAACATTCAGTACTTC
TRBV6-1	.	TRBJ2-1	.	CASSDLGQLRVQFF	TGTGCCAGCAGTGACCTCGGACAGCTAAGAGTGCAGTTCTTC
TRBV27	TRBD2	TRBJ2-7	.	CASSSLTSGVAYEQYF	TGTGCCAGCAGTTCCCTGACTAGCGGGGTTGCCTACGAGCAGTACTTC
TRBV6-5	TRBD1	TRBJ1-5	many	CASSLGQGSQPQHF	TGTGCCAGCAGCCTCGGACAGGGCTCTCAGCCCCAGCATTTT
TRBV6-5	.	TRBJ1-2	.	CASSSTGTSYGYTF	TGTGCCAGCAGTTCGACCGGGACGTCCTATGGCTACACCTTC
TRBV28	.	TRBJ1-5	.	CASSHGRANQPQHF	TGTGCCAGCAGTCACGGCAGGGCAAATCAGCCCCAGCATTTT
TRBV27	.	TRBJ2-5	.	CASSLRVATGLETQYF	TGTGCCAGCAGTTTACGGGTAGCGACGGGTTTGGAGACCCAGTACTTC
TRBV19	TRBD2	TRBJ2-7	.	CASKPTGGSPREQYF	TGTGCCAGTAAGCCTACGGGGGGTTCCCCGCGCGAGCAGTACTTC
TRBV18	.	TRBJ1-1	once	CASSLQGRRTEAFF	TGTGCCAGCTCACTACAGGGAAGACGCACTGAAGCTTTCTTT
TRBV7-7	.	TRBJ2-1	.	CASSPNWGHNEQFF	TGTGCTAGCAGCCCTAATTGGGGCCACAATGAGCAGTTCTTC
TRBV29-1	TRBD2	TRBJ2-1	.	CSVEDPGLANNEQFF	TGCAGCGTTGAAGACCCGGGACTAGCGAACAATGAGCAGTTCTTC
TRBV4-1	.	TRBJ2-7	.	CASSQVEGTYEQYF	TGCGCCAGCAGCCAAGTTGAGGGAACCTACGAGCAGTACTTC
TRBV28	.	TRBJ2-7	.	CASSIFSGGLTYEQYF	TGTGCCAGCAGCATCTTTAGTGGGGGCCTTACCTACGAGCAGTACTTC
TRBV7-9	.	TRBJ1-1	once	CASSLDTEAFF	TGTGCCAGCAGCTTGGACACTGAAGCTTTCTTT
TRBV29-1	TRBD1	TRBJ2-7	.	CSVEWDRGPSYEQYF	TGCAGCGTTGAATGGGACAGGGGGCCCTCCTACGAGCAGTACTTC
TRBV7-9	.	TRBJ2-7	.	CASSFGSMYEQYF	TGTGCCAGCAGCTTTGGGTCTATGTACGAGCAGTACTTC
TRBV19	.	TRBJ2-7	.	CASSIGQSYEQYF	TGTGCCAGTAGTATAGGACAGTCCTACGAGCAGTACTTC
TRBV5-1	.	TRBJ2-7	once	CASSGRGPGDEQYF	TGCGCCAGCAGCGGGCGGGGGCCCGGGGACGAGCAGTACTTC
TRBV9	TRBD2	TRBJ2-1	.	CASSVTSGMINEQFF	TGTGCCAGCAGCGTAACTAGCGGGATGATAAATGAGCAGTTCTTC
TRBV27	TRBD1	TRBJ2-7	.	CASSLDRGRHEQYF	TGTGCCAGCAGTCTGGACAGGGGGCGTCACGAGCAGTACTTC
TRBV27	.	TRBJ2-1	.	CASSLSFAGSSYNEQFF	TGTGCCAGCAGTTTATCGTTCGCGGGAAGCTCCTACAATGAGCAGTTCTTC
TRBV27	.	TRBJ1-1	once	CASSFSQQGATEAFF	TGTGCCAGCAGTTTTTCACAACAGGGAGCCACTGAAGCTTTCTTT
TRBV7-6	.	TRBJ1-5	few	CASSLGQGSSPQHF	TGTGCCAGCAGCTTGGGCCAGGGGTCCTCGCCCCAGCATTTT
TRBV6-1	TRBD1	TRBJ2-2	.	CASSELGDSSTGELFF	TGTGCCAGCAGTGAATTAGGGGACAGTTCTACCGGGGAGCTGTTTTTT
TRBV6-5	.	TRBJ2-7	.	CASSLRQFYEQYF	TGTGCCAGCAGCCTCCGACAGTTTTACGAGCAGTACTTC
TRBV2	.	TRBJ2-1	.	CATNWGAYNEQFF	TGTGCCACTAACTGGGGGGCCTACAATGAGCAGTTCTTC
TRBV7-9	.	TRBJ1-4	.	CASSLLDQGFGYEKLFF	TGTGCCAGCAGCTTGCTGGATCAGGGGTTCGGTTATGAAAAACTGTTTTTT
TRBV4-1	.	TRBJ2-7	.	CASSQAISYEQYF	TGCGCCAGCAGCCAAGCAATATCCTACGAGCAGTACTTC
TRBV21-1	.	TRBJ1-1	.	CASSKGGWTGWENTEAFF	TGTGCCAGCAGCAAAGGGGGTTGGACAGGGTGGGAGAACACTGAAGCTTTCTTT
TRBV29-1	TRBD1	TRBJ2-3	.	CSFAGTGTPDTQYF	TGCAGCTTTGCCGGGACAGGGACCCCAGATACGCAGTATTTT
TRBV7-9	.	TRBJ1-4	.	CASSRPGSTNEKLFF	TGTGCCAGCAGCAGACCGGGATCAACTAATGAAAAACTGTTTTTT
TRBV27	.	TRBJ2-7	.	CASSLARSYEQYF	TGTGCCAGCAGTTTAGCCAGGTCCTACGAGCAGTACTTC
TRBV4-3	.	TRBJ1-3	.	CASSQDRVAGNTIYF	TGCGCCAGCAGCCAAGACAGGGTTGCTGGAAACACCATATATTTT
TRBV27	TRBD1	TRBJ2-7	.	CASSFAQGAYEQYF	TGTGCCAGCAGTTTCGCACAGGGGGCTTACGAGCAGTACTTC
TRBV29-1	TRBD2	TRBJ2-1	once	CSAASGTYNEQFF	TGCAGCGCCGCTAGCGGGACCTACAATGAGCAGTTCTTC
TRBV4-1	TRBD2	TRBJ2-3	.	CASSHLQKQGLAGPTDTQYF	TGCGCCAGCAGCCACCTACAAAAACAAGGACTAGCGGGGCCCACAGATACGCAGTATTTT
TRBV29-1	.	TRBJ1-2	.	CSVPLGQGVGYGYTF	TGCAGCGTACCCCTGGGGCAGGGCGTGGGCTATGGCTACACCTTC
TRBV2	.	TRBJ2-1	.	CASSDGLEQFF	TGTGCCAGCAGTGATGGGCTTGAGCAGTTCTTC
TRBV9	TRBD1	TRBJ2-3	.	CASSAIPGQGFRDTQYF	TGTGCCAGCAGCGCAATTCCGGGACAGGGGTTCCGGGATACGCAGTATTTT
TRBV14	TRBD1	TRBJ2-1	.	CASSQTGSSYNEQFF	TGTGCCAGCAGCCAGACAGGGAGCTCCTACAATGAGCAGTTCTTC
TRBV29-1	TRBD2	TRBJ2-7	.	CSVEGGLGTYEQYF	TGCAGCGTTGAGGGGGGACTAGGGACCTACGAGCAGTACTTC
TRBV27	.	TRBJ2-7	.	CASSLSATNEQYF	TGTGCCAGCAGTTTATCTGCTACTAACGAGCAGTACTTC
TRBV27	TRBD2	TRBJ2-1	.	CASSNSGLANYNEQFF	TGTGCCAGCAGTAATTCGGGACTAGCTAACTACAATGAGCAGTTCTTC
TRBV15	TRBD1	TRBJ1-4	.	CATSSQGADKVDEKLFF	TGTGCCACCAGCAGCCAGGGGGCGGATAAGGTTGATGAAAAACTGTTTTTT
TRBV9	.	TRBJ2-2	.	CASEGANTGELFF	TGTGCCAGCGAGGGCGCGAACACCGGGGAGCTGTTTTTT
TRBV14	.	TRBJ2-7	.	CASSQGTSPYEQYF	TGTGCCAGCAGCCAAGGGACTTCGCCCTACGAGCAGTACTTC
TRBV7-8	.	TRBJ2-7	.	CASSPRTYYGQYF	TGTGCCAGCAGCCCCAGGACATACTACGGGCAGTACTTC
TRBV25-1	TRBD1	TRBJ2-7	few	CASSAEDRLEQYF	TGTGCCAGCAGTGCAGAGGACAGGTTGGAGCAGTACTTC
TRBV4-3	TRBD1	TRBJ2-3	.	CASSQDRDRVTDTQYF	TGCGCCAGCAGCCAAGATCGGGACAGGGTGACAGATACGCAGTATTTT
TRBV19	.	TRBJ2-1	.	CASSPSAREQFF	TGTGCCAGTAGCCCCTCAGCACGAGAGCAGTTCTTC
TRBV18	.	TRBJ2-5	.	CASSPPAGADQETQYF	TGTGCCAGCTCACCACCCGCGGGTGCGGACCAAGAGACCCAGTACTTC
TRBV6-5	.	TRBJ2-3	.	CASSYSQGPDTQYF	TGTGCCAGCAGTTACTCCCAGGGCCCAGATACGCAGTATTTT